This T cell receptor (beta chain) derives from a study of cytomegalovirus exposure and HLA in healthy donors (dated by TCRdb to 2015 to 2018). With respect to the entire study: An earlier analysis of approximately 590 of the donors reported 276 Gb of sequence data and roughly 110 million unique TCR beta sequences from about 200 million T cells. An early release covering about 600 HLA-typed donors comprised 250 to 350 gigabases of sequencing data and 85 million to 100 million unique TCR sequences. Of the roughly 390 genotyped donors, 65% to 90% were placed in the genetic ancestry cluster associated with self-reported Caucasian donors. The study aimed to test whether signatures of past pathogen exposure could be identified by cataloging public T cell receptors. Using immunosequencing, the study profiled T cell repertoires from about 650 subjects and related those repertoires to cytomegalovirus serostatus. Besides the first cohort of under 700 subjects, a separate validation cohort made up of around 120 different subjects was used. To predict cytomegalovirus infection status, the study combined high-throughput TCR immunosequencing, statistical association of individual TCRs with disease status, and machine learning. To study patterns of TCR occurrence, a later analysis re-analyzed previously published TCR beta repertoires from more than 550 donors and added high-resolution HLA genotyping. Rather than using new phenotypic data, the later analysis identified candidate immune exposures from TCR beta sequences and from how often those sequences occurred across donors. In an earlier analysis of roughly 600 of the donors, high-throughput TCR beta sequencing was used to judge whether each TCR beta V gene segment behaved as functional or pseudogenic. Donor age, sex, ethnicity and CMV serostatus were collected together with the repertoire data. In a later genetic analysis, genome-wide SNP genotypes for about 55% of the 666 donors were used, and that subset was treated as a discovery cohort. Every discovery cohort repertoire had been produced on one sequencing platform. HLA typing covered class I and class II loci at four-digit resolution. The number of donors typed differed by locus, with roughly 620-630 for A, B, C, DRB1 and DQB1, around 520 for DQA1, over 600 for DPA1, and around 460 for DPB1. Five DR-DQ haplotypes were treated as single units for association and clustering because of strong linkage in the cohort. Across some 400 genotyped donors of the cohort, an average of roughly 200,000 unique TCR beta nucleotide sequences per donor were sequenced, and approximately 17% of those sequences were non-productive. Overall results and qualifications from the work: Linkage disequilibrium might explain the correlated functional status among segregating V segments, but an unknown experimental factor could not be ruled out. The sequencing pipeline was judged likely to have produced a cluster of highly shared sequence variants as a technical artifact. The study listed 164 TCR beta chains as associated with cytomegalovirus. According to a later genetic analysis, donors in an Asian-associated ancestry cluster had fewer N-insertions in productive TCRs than the approximately 710-donor mean. Immune exposure information for the cohort was limited to CMV serostatus. In a later analysis, some 18,000 TCR beta sequences were associated with specific HLA alleles at a false discovery rate of 0.05. A later analysis found that TCR association rates varied across HLA loci, with DRB1 alleles showing the most associated TCRs and HLA-C alleles the fewest. The presence/absence analyses assumed that sequencing depth was roughly uniform across donors, and that assumption may not be true. A later analysis found that most CMV-associated TCR beta chains appeared HLA-restricted, with HLA associations seemingly driven largely by CMV exposure. The cohort was sequenced for TCR beta chains only, and without alpha or paired-chain data the features that could be detected were limited. The earlier analysis of some 540 of the donors excluded 15 to 20 rarely observed V segments, including chromosome 9 orphons, because counts were too low. In an earlier analysis of around 600 of the donors, most TCR beta V segments appeared in productive rearrangements about 87% or about 30% of the time, broadly matching IMGT annotations. A further reported finding was that TCR beta sequences accurately predicted the HLA-A and HLA-B alleles for most subjects in the first cohort. In a later analysis, several top co-occurrence clusters were reported to appear linked to parvovirus B19, influenza, CMV and Epstein-Barr virus. It was suggested by the authors that the approach could potentially be generalized to other disease states and immunological phenotypes. Most TCR sequences were seen in very few donors, while some public TCRs were found in many individuals. In vitro tests confirmed that a few of the cytomegalovirus-associated TCR beta chains recognize cytomegalovirus antigens. In a later analysis, HLA-associated TCR beta chains were found to be more clonally expanded and to have lower generation probabilities than equally common non-associated chains. The classifier was reported to diagnose cytomegalovirus status with high specificity and sensitivity in both the original cohort and the validation cohort. When HLA alleles, especially DR and DQ, strongly co-occurred, attributing TCR associations to individual alleles was difficult. Because HLA typing was unavailable for some donors at each locus, only the typed subset was used in association tests. V-gene and J-gene trimming of TCR beta chains was associated with a missense DCLRE1C variant in a later genetic analysis, and the association was replicated in an independent cohort.

Notes on this clone: The clone's antigen remains unknown. Base qualities are not at hand, and no much larger clone is one base apart.

The cohort was made up of approximately 700 healthy bone marrow donors. All cohort members were sampled while nominally healthy, although unrecorded immune exposures were likely present. The donor was CMV seropositive and was included in the group of around 300 seropositive cohort members. Every donor gave a peripheral blood sample, and the peripheral blood mononuclear cells from that sample were used for TCR beta sequencing. Genomic DNA was extracted from the blood cell samples with the Qiagen DNeasy Blood Extraction Kit. The method behind the library was the immunoSEQ multiplex PCR assay. The multiplex PCR relied on a mix of 60 forward primers for TCR Vbeta segments and 13 reverse primers for TCR Jbeta segments. The CDR3 region of rearranged TCR beta genes was amplified from genomic DNA by a multiplex PCR assay. On the Illumina HiSeq System, the amplified TCR beta libraries were sequenced as 87-base-pair reads. The authors' pipeline ran thus. A later analysis tallied some 79 million unique TCR beta chains across the 660 or so repertoires, and approximately 9.9 million of those chains were shared by two or more donors. To remove PCR and sequencing errors, raw reads were error-corrected and collapsed into unique sequences using a nearest-neighbor algorithm that merged closely related sequences. CDR3 sequences were aligned to IMGT reference sequences to assign V, D and J gene segments. For a sequence to be retained, a match of at least six nucleotides to both a V gene segment and a J gene segment was required. Rearrangements were called productive when the CDR3 lacked stop codons and stayed in frame with V and J; all others were non-productive. CDR3 was defined by IMGT convention, running from the second conserved V-encoded cysteine to the conserved J-encoded phenylalanine. Sequences without an unambiguous match to a single V gene segment were excluded from the earlier analysis of several hundred of the donors. An earlier analysis of fewer than 650 of the donors classified V segments as functional when productive rearrangements were above 56.7% and as segregating when the standard deviation between donors was above 5%. A statistical classification framework was developed to diagnose cytomegalovirus status using the catalog of TCR beta chain sequences. A later analysis assigned V and J genes by comparing TCR nucleotide sequences with IMGT/GENE-DB human TR gene sequences. The TCRdist pipeline was used in a later analysis to assign CDR3 sequences and most-parsimonious VDJ recombination scenarios. A later analysis defined each TCR beta chain by its CDR3 amino acid sequence plus V-gene family, and excluded reads lacking a unique V-gene family. A later analysis removed nearly 600 highly shared, low-generation-probability nucleotide sequences to deal with suspected cross-contamination and a sequencing artifact. In a later analysis, a clonal expansion index for each public chain was calculated from normalized within-repertoire ranks of inferred template counts. In a later analysis, generation probabilities were computed using a VDJ recombination model fitted to out-of-frame rearrangements, and the results were checked against IGoR. Hypergeometric tests were used in a later analysis to score TCR-TCR, TCR-HLA and TCR-CMV co-occurrence, with a repertoire-size bias correction applied to the TCR pairs. A later analysis estimated false discovery rates by permuting HLA or CMV assignments 20 times. In a later analysis, co-occurring TCRs were grouped with DBSCAN, and TCRdist sequence similarity was added when clustering was performed within HLA-allele-positive subsets. Co-occurrence clustering excluded repertoires with fewer than 30,000 or more than 120,000 public chains, plus five with anomalous nucleotide sharing. The source is immuneACCESS, and TCRdb retained only in-frame sequences with V and J called. Part of the clones is not carried over; for the studies checked, unresolved V genes explain less than half of this, and the remainder is unexplained. The V and J calls and the clone size are those of that table, but D and trimming were determined from the DNA. The sample includes over 65,000 clones, with roughly 77% observed a single time. About 14% of the sample belongs to the ten largest clones.

This receptor was obtained from a woman aged 40 to 49 in good health and CMV-seropositive. Sequencing was carried out using PBMCs.

The CDR3 reads as follows: CAAGQDEQYF. The nucleotide sequence is TGTGCCGCCGGACAGGACGAGCAGTACTTC. The rearrangement combines TRBV30 with TRBJ2-7; 7 of the junction bases match TRBD1. Taken from the germline V gene (reference sequence), the CDR1 and CDR2 loops are GTSNPN and SVGIG. The CDR3 goes from the cysteine to the phenylalanine over 10 residues. Only the CDR3 portion is preserved as DNA: 30 bases, with reading frame beginning at the first base. Trimming removed 8 bases from V and 5 bases from J; the gene matches leave 3 bases unexplained.